This record looks at one T cell receptor beta chain sequence and its context. V gave up 0 bases and J gave up 0 bases, with 6 bases separating them. The germline gives CDR1 SGHDT, CDR2 YYEEEE. CDR3 length: 14 amino acids. These data come from a study of blood T cell repertoires in COVID-19. Clones were read by immunoSEQ multiplex PCR, and TCRdb kept only the in-frame ones, dropping some. The sample has around 140,000 clones; around 84% are singletons. This sequence joins TRBV5-6 and TRBJ1-1; D not certain. Material for sequencing was peripheral blood. This TCR derives from a man in his 60s with active or convalescent COVID-19. CDR3 in DNA: TGTGCCAGCAGCTTGGCGTCCGTGAACACTGAAGCTTTCTTT. It codes for CASSLASVNTEAFF.